The entry below gives a single T cell receptor (beta chain) sequence along with its context. This CDR3 region has 16 residues. Looked up from germline, CDR1 is SGHNT and CDR2 is YENEEA. J lost 6 bases, V lost 4 bases, and 9 bases had no gene match. This record belongs to a study of blood T cell repertoires in COVID-19. Sequencing was performed with immunoSEQ multiplex PCR; in TCRdb, only in-frame clones are kept and a portion is missing. This sample carries 210,000 or so clones, 70% to 85% of them seen once, and the ten largest clones take around 7.8%. This chain connects TRBV11-3 to TRBJ2-3, with 11 bases identical to TRBD2. Sequencing was done on a sample of peripheral blood. The source is a woman older than 75 with COVID-19, enrolled during active disease. The CDR3 sequence: CASSYGTSGSLDTQYF. The CDR3 DNA follows: TGTGCCAGCAGCTATGGGACTAGCGGATCCTTGGATACGCAGTATTTT.